This TCR beta chain emerged from a study of beta chain features in type 1 diabetes. Via the markers CD45RO/CCR7/CD25/CD127/CD95/CD27, stem cell-like memory, regulatory, central memory and naive CD4+ cells were sorted. In this sample, this clone turned up many times. Its antigen is not identified. Findings and caveats of the study: Type 1 diabetes patients showed fewer insertions and more deletions at VDJ junctions. The naive, central memory and Treg TCRB repertoires looked more alike in patients than they did in healthy donors.

Expressed TCRB transcripts were sequenced because the isolated RNA had all been reverse transcribed beforehand. Assay: immunoSEQ multiplex PCR; the TCRdb copy retains only in-frame clones and omits some. Here the sample spans some 150,000 clones, approximately 10% being singletons. Sequenced material: central memory CD4+ T cells from blood. The sequence derives from a woman between 40 and 50 years old in good health.

Here the CDR3 reads CASSDRGALYNEQFF. The CDR3 DNA reads TGTGCCAGCTCAGACAGGGGGGCCCTCTACAATGAGCAGTTCTTC. This rearrangement joins TRBV18 to TRBJ2-1; the match to TRBD1 covers 9 bases. The CDR3 loop spans 15 amino acids. V lost 5 bases to trimming and J lost 3 bases; unmatched junction nucleotides: 5. CDR1 and CDR2 (germline): KGHSH, LQKENI.